This TCR beta chain was found in a study of post-analysis software for immune sequencing data. A remark on this clonotype: The antigen is undetermined.

Study outcomes and limitations: TRBV segments more frequent in patients than in controls numbered a few and included TRBV5-6, TRBV5-1 and TRBV20-1. Those with multiple sclerosis, the patient group, showed significantly lower normalized Chao1 diversity than controls.

Between the trimmed V and J ends, which lost 6 bases and 2 bases, there was a span of 10 bases. The CDR3 runs 13 residues. The TCR beta cDNA libraries carried unique molecular identifiers. About 500,000 cDNA molecules were obtained per 1 to 10 million input T cells. Via MiXCR, TCRdb re-called the PCR reads, giving one row per CDR3 protein. The sample shows more than 450,000 distinct CDR3 sequences, roughly 46% of them seen only once. This receptor was identified in a girl aged 5 to 17 with multiple sclerosis. Sequencing used blood. This chain joins TRBV12-3 or TRBV12-4 and TRBJ1-2; D gene ambiguous. This CDR3 is CASSSTENYGYTF. The CDR3 bases are TGTGCCAGCAGCTCGACGGAGAACTATGGCTACACCTTC.